The table lists the clone carrying this T cell receptor (beta chain) with a few counts. Its antigen is not known. In patients aged 18 to 65, hyperthyroidism was newly diagnosed, with duration under 2 months. Lactation, pregnancy, other autoimmune disease or uncontrolled infection led to exclusion of patients. Thyroid ultrasound, orbital computed tomography, clinical symptoms, and serum thyroxine and TRAb underpinned diagnoses. CDR1 and CDR2 from the germline V gene are SGDLS and YYNGEE. Germline trimming cut 3 bases from V and 4 bases from J; bases unmatched to any gene: 7. The CDR3 length is 15 residues. These data belong to a study of T cells in Graves' hyperthyroidism and ophthalmopathy. Study-wide results and caveats: The model's output predicted ophthalmopathy at a median of about 6.5 months prior to onset.

Amplified TCR beta CDR3 regions derived from RNA transcripts. The TCR CDR3 first-round RT-PCR relied on the HTBI primer set. TCRdb independently ran MiXCR on the multiplex PCR reads; one entry per CDR3 protein. The data contain roughly 700,000 distinct CDR3 sequences, less than 15% of them singletons. This sequence joins TRBV9 and TRBJ1-5; 7 bases are shared with TRBD1. The receptor was derived from a woman between 18 and 30 years old with Graves' hyperthyroidism. Sample: blood. CDR3 nucleotide sequence: TGTGCCAGCAGCGCCCCGGGACAGATAAATCAGCCCCAGCATTTT. Translation gives CASSAPGQINQPQHF.